Given below is one TCR beta chain in context. This entry comes from a study of blood T cell repertoires in COVID-19. Across the study: Sample material is recorded as cDNA or gDNA derived from T cells, B-cell-depleted T cells, or PBMCs.

CDR1 is MGHRA and CDR2 is YSYEKL in the germline V gene. The V gene lost 1 base and the J gene lost 0 bases, with 12 bases spanning the gap. The CDR3 has 16 amino acids. As handled by the study authors: Reference gene primers were amplified, and this amplification served to estimate nucleated cell counts. Repertoires were generated with immunoSEQ multiplex PCR, while TCRdb's copy carries only in-frame clones and drops some. V, J and clone size derive from that table, while D and trimming were established from the DNA sequence. The top ten hold roughly 7.7% of the sample, which has approximately 120,000 clones, roughly 82% seen once.

This chain links TRBV4-1 with TRBJ1-2, with D unclear. Sequencing was carried out using peripheral blood. The TCR comes from a woman over 75 with active or convalescent COVID-19. The CDR3 bases are TGCGCCAGCAGCCAAGGAGGGCAGTTATCTAACTATGGCTACACCTTC. Residues: CASSQGGQLSNYGYTF.